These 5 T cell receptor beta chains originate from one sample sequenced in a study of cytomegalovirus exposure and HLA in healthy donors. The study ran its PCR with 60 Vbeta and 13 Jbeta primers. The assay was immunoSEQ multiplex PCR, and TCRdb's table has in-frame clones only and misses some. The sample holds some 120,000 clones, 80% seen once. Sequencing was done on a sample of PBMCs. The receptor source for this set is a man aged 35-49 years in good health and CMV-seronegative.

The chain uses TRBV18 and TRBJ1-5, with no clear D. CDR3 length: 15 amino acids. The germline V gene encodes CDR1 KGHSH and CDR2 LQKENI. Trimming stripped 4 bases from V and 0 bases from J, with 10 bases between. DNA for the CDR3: TGTGCCAGCTCACTGGCAGAAGTTAGCAATCAGCCCCAGCATTTT. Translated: CASSLAEVSNQPQHF.

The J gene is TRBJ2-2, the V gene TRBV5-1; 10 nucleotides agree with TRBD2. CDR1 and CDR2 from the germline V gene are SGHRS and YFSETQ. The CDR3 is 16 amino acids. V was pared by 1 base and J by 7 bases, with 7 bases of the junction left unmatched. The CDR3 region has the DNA TGCGCCAGCAGCTTGTCTCCTAGCGGGAGCGTCGGGGAGCTGTTTTTT. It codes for CASSLSPSGSVGELFF.

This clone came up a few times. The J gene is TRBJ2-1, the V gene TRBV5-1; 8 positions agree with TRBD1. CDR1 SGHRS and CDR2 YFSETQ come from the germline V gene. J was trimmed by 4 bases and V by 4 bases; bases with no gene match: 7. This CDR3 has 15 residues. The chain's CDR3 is CASSPEWDRYNEQFF. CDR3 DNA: TGCGCCAGCAGCCCTGAATGGGACAGGTACAATGAGCAGTTCTTC.

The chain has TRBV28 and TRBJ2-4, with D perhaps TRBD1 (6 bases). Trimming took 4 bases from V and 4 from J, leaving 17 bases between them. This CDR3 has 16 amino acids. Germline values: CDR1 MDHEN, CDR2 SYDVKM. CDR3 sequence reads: CASSYHIRDTKNIQYF. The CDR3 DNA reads TGTGCCAGCAGTTACCATATTCGGGACACAAAAAACATTCAGTACTTC.

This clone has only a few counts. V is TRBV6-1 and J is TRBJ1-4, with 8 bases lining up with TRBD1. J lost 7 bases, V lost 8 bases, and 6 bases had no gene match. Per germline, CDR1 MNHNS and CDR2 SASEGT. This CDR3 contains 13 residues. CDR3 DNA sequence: TGTGCCAGCGAAACAGGGGGTGGTGAAAAACTGTTTTTT. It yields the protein CASETGGGEKLFF.